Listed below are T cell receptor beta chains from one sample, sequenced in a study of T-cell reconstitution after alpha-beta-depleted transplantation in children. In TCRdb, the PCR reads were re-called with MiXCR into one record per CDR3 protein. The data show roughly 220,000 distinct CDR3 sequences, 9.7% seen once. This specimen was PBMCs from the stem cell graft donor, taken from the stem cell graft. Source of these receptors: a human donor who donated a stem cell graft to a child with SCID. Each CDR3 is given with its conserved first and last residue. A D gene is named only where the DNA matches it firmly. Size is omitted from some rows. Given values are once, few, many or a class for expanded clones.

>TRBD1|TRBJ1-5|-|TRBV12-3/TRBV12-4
TGTGCCAGCCGCCCAGACAGGGCGGACAATCAGCCCCAGCATTTT
CASRPDRADNQPQHF
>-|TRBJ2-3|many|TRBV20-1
TGCAGTGCTATTTTGGACAGAAGCACAGATACGCAGTATTTT
CSAILDRSTDTQYF
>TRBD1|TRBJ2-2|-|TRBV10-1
TGCGCCAGCAGTGAAAGACAGGGGAACACCGGGGAGCTGTTTTTT
CASSERQGNTGELFF
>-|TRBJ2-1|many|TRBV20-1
TGCAGTGCTAGAGATGGTTTCGCAGGAAAGTCCTCCTACAATGAGCAGTTCTTC
CSARDGFAGKSSYNEQFF
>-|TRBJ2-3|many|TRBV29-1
TGCAGCGCCGAAGGGCGGCGATCAGAGGGCACAGATACGCAGTATTTT
CSAEGRRSEGTDTQYF
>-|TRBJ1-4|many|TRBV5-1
TGCGCCAGCAGCCCGTGGGGCAGGGCTGGGGAAAAACTGTTTTTT
CASSPWGRAGEKLFF
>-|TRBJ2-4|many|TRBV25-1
TGTGCCAGCAGTATCACCTTGGGCGAAAACATTCAGTACTTC
CASSITLGENIQYF
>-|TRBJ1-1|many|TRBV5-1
TGCGCCAGCATGGTGACATTGAACACTGAAGCTTTCTTT
CASMVTLNTEAFF
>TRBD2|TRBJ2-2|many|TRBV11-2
TGTGCCAGCACCCTACGGGGACTAGCGGGGAAGGGGGAGCTGTTTTTT
CASTLRGLAGKGELFF
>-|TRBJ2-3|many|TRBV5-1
TGCGCCAGCAGCCCGGGGACTGCTCTAGATACGCAGTATTTT
CASSPGTALDTQYF
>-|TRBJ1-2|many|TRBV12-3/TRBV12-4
TGTGCCAGCAGTTTAGGCGGAGGGTTTGGCTACACCTTC
CASSLGGGFGYTF
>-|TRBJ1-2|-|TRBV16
TGTGCCAGCAGCCAATCAAGGCAGGGCTATGGCTACACCTTC
CASSQSRQGYGYTF
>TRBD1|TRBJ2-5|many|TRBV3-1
TGTGCCAGCAGCCAAGATCTGGCGGACAGGCAAGAGACCCAGTACTTC
CASSQDLADRQETQYF
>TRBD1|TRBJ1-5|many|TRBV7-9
TGTGCCAGCAGCTCGGGACAGGGGCTTAATCAGCCCCAGCATTTT
CASSSGQGLNQPQHF
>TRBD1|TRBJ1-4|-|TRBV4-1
TGCGCCACCCGGGACAGGCCTAATGAAAAACTGTTTTTT
CATRDRPNEKLFF
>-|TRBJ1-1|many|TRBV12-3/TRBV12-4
TGTGCCAGCAGTTCGTCGACAGTTTACACTGAAGCTTTCTTT
CASSSSTVYTEAFF
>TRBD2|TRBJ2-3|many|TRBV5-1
TGCGCCAGCAGCTTAAGACTAGCGAGAACAGATACGCAGTATTTT
CASSLRLARTDTQYF
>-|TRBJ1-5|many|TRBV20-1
TGCAGTGCTAGGGGGGGTAGCAATCAGCCCCAGCATTTT
CSARGGSNQPQHF
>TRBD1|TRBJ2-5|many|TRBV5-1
TGCGCCAGCAGCTTGGAGGGGACAGAGCAAGAGACCCAGTACTTC
CASSLEGTEQETQYF
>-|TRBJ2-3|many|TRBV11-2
TGTGCCAGCAGCCGCACAGATACGCAGTATTTT
CASSRTDTQYF
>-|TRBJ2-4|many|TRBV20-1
TGCAGTGCGAACTCCCGGGGCCTAAACATTCAGTACTTC
CSANSRGLNIQYF
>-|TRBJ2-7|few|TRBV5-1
TGCGCCAGCAGCTGGAGGGAGGACTACGAGCAGTACTTC
CASSWREDYEQYF
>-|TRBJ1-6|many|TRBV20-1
TGCAGTGCTAGAGTGGCATCGCCGAGGGATTCACCCCTCCACTTT
CSARVASPRDSPLHF
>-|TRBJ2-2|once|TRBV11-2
TGTGCCAGCAGCTTAGCGGGGCCTCACACCGGGGAGCTGTTTTTT
CASSLAGPHTGELFF
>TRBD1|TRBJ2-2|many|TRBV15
TGTGCCGCCGGAGGACAGGGCCGAAACACCGGGGAGCTGTTTTTT
CAAGGQGRNTGELFF
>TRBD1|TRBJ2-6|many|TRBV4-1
TGCGCCAGCAGGGTCCGTGACAGGGGTTCTGGGGCCAACGTCCTGACTTTC
CASRVRDRGSGANVLTF
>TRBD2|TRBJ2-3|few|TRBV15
TGTGCCACCAGCAGCGGAAGTGGACTAGCGAACACAGATACGCAGTATTTT
CATSSGSGLANTDTQYF
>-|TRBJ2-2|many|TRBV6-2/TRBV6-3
TGTGCCAGCACCTTCTGGGACACCATTTGGGGGGAGCTGTTTTTT
CASTFWDTIWGELFF
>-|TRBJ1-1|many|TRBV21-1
TGTGCCAGCAGCAAAGCGTCACCGGCACCGGACACTGAAGCTTTCTTT
CASSKASPAPDTEAFF
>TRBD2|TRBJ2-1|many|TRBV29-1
TGCAGCGTTCGTCCCGGGACTAGCGGGGTAGTTCGGCAGTTCTTC
CSVRPGTSGVVRQFF
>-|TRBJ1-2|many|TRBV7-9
TGTGCCAGCAGTTCCGACCCCAGCTATGGCTACACCTTC
CASSSDPSYGYTF
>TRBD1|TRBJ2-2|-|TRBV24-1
TGTGCCACCAGTGATTTGTCCACAGGGGGCCCACTCACCGGGGAGCTGTTTTTT
CATSDLSTGGPLTGELFF
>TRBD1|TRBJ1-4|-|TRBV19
TGTGCCAGTGGGACCCCGCACAGGGGGCGAGGGGAAAAACTGTTTTTT
CASGTPHRGRGEKLFF
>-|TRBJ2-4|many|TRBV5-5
TGTGCCAGCAGCTCGGCGGGACAAAACATTCAGTACTTC
CASSSAGQNIQYF
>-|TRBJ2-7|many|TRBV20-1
TGCAGTGCTAGGGGTCACCAGGATTACGAGCAGTACTTC
CSARGHQDYEQYF
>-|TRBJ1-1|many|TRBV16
TGTGCCAGCAGCCAATCAAACGCGGTTGAAGCTTTCTTT
CASSQSNAVEAFF
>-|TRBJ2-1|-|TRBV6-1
TGTGCCAGCAGACGACAGGGCGGGGGGTACAATGAGCAGTTCTTC
CASRRQGGGYNEQFF
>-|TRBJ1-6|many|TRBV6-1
TGTGCCAGCAGTGACAGAGCCAGGGTGTGGGACGGATCACCCCTCCACTTT
CASSDRARVWDGSPLHF
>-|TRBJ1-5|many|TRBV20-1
TGCAGTGCTGCAGGGAGCAATCAGCCCCAGCATTTT
CSAAGSNQPQHF
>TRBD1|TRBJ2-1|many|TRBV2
TGTGCCAGCGTGAAGGGACAGGGAATCAATGAGCAGTTCTTC
CASVKGQGINEQFF
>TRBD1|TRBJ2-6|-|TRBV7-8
TGTGCCAGCAGCCTACCGGGACAGGGAAGGCCAGGGGCCAACGTCCTGACTTTC
CASSLPGQGRPGANVLTF
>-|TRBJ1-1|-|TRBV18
TGTGCCAGCTCTCCCGGCATCAACACTGAAGCTTTCTTT
CASSPGINTEAFF
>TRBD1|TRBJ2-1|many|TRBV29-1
TGCAGCGCTAGGGACAGGGCCTACAATGAGCAGTTCTTC
CSARDRAYNEQFF
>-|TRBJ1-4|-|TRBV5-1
TGCGCCAGCAGCTTGTTTGTGGGCTCGGAAAAACTGTTTTTT
CASSLFVGSEKLFF
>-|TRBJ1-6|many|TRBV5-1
TGCGCCAGCAGGAGTACAGGGTCCAATTCACCCCTCCACTTT
CASRSTGSNSPLHF
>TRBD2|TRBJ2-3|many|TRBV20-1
TGCAGTGCTCGTAGCGGGGGGGGCTTTGGCACGCAGTATTTT
CSARSGGGFGTQYF
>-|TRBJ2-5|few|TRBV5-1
TGCGCCAGCAGCTTGGAAGGAGGGGTGATGGGGACCCAGTACTTC
CASSLEGGVMGTQYF
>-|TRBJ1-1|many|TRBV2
TGTGCCAGCAGTGAAGCGTGGGGTCAGGAAGCTTTCTTT
CASSEAWGQEAFF
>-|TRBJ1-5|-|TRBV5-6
TGTGCCAGCACCCGGTGGAGCAATCAGCCCCAGCATTTT
CASTRWSNQPQHF
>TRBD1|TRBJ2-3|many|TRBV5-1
TGCGCCAGCAGCCCCAGGGGACAGGCAGATACGCAGTATTTT
CASSPRGQADTQYF
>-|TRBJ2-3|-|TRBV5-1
TGCGCCAGCAGCTTGGTTGGTGGGCCTCCGAGCACAGATACGCAGTATTTT
CASSLVGGPPSTDTQYF